This entry features one TCR beta chain sequence. Germline CDR1 reads SEHNR; CDR2 reads FQNEAQ (reference sequence). Trimming stripped 4 bases from V and 5 bases from J, with 19 bases between. The length of the CDR3 is 16 residues. Extracted from the samples, RNA was reverse transcribed into cDNA to serve as the sequencing template. Sequencing was performed with immunoSEQ multiplex PCR; in TCRdb, only in-frame clones are kept and a portion is missing. The sample contains 100,000 to 150,000 clones, 49% of which appear only once. This sample stems from a study of CD8+ T cells in alopecia areata. Overall study: Oral tofacitinib, 5 to 10 mg twice daily, was given in an open-label trial.

Here the sequenced sample was CD8+ T cells sorted from blood, taken at week 0. This sequence joins TRBV7-9 and TRBJ2-3; D is undetermined. This receptor was taken from a human donor with alopecia areata. CDR3 in amino acids: CASSSKFQDAQDTQYF. For the CDR3, the DNA is TGTGCCAGCAGCTCAAAATTCCAGGACGCCCAAGATACGCAGTATTTT. The whole variable domain, filled in from reference TRBV7-9 and TRBJ2-3, reads DTGVSQNPRHKITKRGQNVTFRCDPISEHNRLYWYRQTLGQGPEFLTYFQNEAQLEKSRLLSDRFSAERPKGSFSTLEIQRTEQGDSAMYLCASSSKFQDAQDTQYFGPGTRLTVL.